Shown below are 7 T cell receptor beta chains from a single sample sequenced in a study of T-cell memory formation after mild COVID-19. TCRdb fed the 5' RACE reads into MiXCR, producing one record per CDR3 protein. Of about 560,000 distinct CDR3 sequences in the sample, less than 25% were seen once. Sequencing used PBMCs or a T cell subset sorted from them (not recorded which). Receptors were obtained from an adult woman who had mild COVID-19 (a few samples of this study predate the infection). Cell type and time point are not known.

Written as DNA, the CDR3 is TGTGCCAGCAGTTTAAGGGGGCGGGGGGCTCCTGAAGCTTTCTTT. Encoded protein: CASSLRGRGAPEAFF. V gene TRBV12-3 or TRBV12-4 combines with J gene TRBJ1-1, with 7 bases lining up with TRBD1. V lost 2 bases to trimming and J lost 6 bases; unmatched junction nucleotides: 9. The CDR3 has 15 residues.

This clonotype was picked up a small number of times. This rearrangement joins TRBV7-2 to TRBJ1-2, with D perhaps matching TRBD1 (5 bases). Per the germline V gene, CDR1 is SGHTA and CDR2 is FQGNSA. Trimming removed 5 bases at V and 4 bases at J, with 14 bases between. CDR3 length equals 14 residues. CDR3 DNA: TGTGCCAGCAGCAGGATAGGGGAGTCCTATGGCTACACCTTC. Its protein product is CASSRIGESYGYTF. Full variable domain (rest looked up from reference TRBV7-2 and TRBJ1-2): GAGVSQSPSNKVTEKGKDVELRCDPISGHTALYWYRQSLGQGLEFLIYFQGNSAPDKSGLPSDRFSAERTGGSVSTLTIQRTQQEDSAVYLCASSRIGESYGYTFGSGTRLTVV.

The chain combines TRBV9 with TRBJ2-7, with D possibly TRBD2 on 5 matching bases. Trimming left V 4 bases short and J 7 bases short, with 15 bases between. The CDR3 is 13 amino acids. Per the germline V gene, CDR1 is SGDLS and CDR2 is YYNGEE. The CDR3 reads CASSTALPGEQYF. CDR3 nucleotides: TGTGCCAGCAGCACCGCACTACCGGGGGAGCAGTACTTC.

In its sample, this clonotype was seen a few times. V and J are TRBV12-3 or TRBV12-4 and TRBJ1-5, with TRBD1 matching 9 bases. The CDR3 is made up of 14 amino acids. Germline trimming cut 5 bases from V and 7 bases from J; bases unmatched to any gene: 6. DNA of the CDR3: TGTGCCAGCAGTCTGGGACAGGGCGAGCAGCCCCAGCATTTT. Its protein is CASSLGQGEQPQHF.

This chain connects TRBV24-1 to TRBJ1-1, with a tentative D call TRBD1 (6 bases). This CDR3 is 13 amino acids long. With 0 bases removed from V and 9 bases from J, the gap between germline ends came to 10 bases. Germline lookup yields CDR1 KGHDR and CDR2 SFDVKD. This CDR3 reads CATSDLDRTKAFF. CDR3 bases: TGTGCCACCAGTGATTTGGACAGGACCAAAGCTTTCTTT.

The chain uses TRBV7-2 and TRBJ2-3; TRBD1 might be the D (6 bases). Trimming removed 3 bases from V and 4 bases from J, with 8 bases in between. The CDR3 is 13 residues long. Germline-derived CDR1 and CDR2 are SGHTA and FQGNSA. The CDR3 DNA reads as TGTGCCAGCAGCTTTGAGGGGGCAGATACGCAGTATTTT. This gives the protein CASSFEGADTQYF.

This clonotype was observed many times. The chain is built from TRBV20-1 and TRBJ2-1, with D maybe TRBD2 (6 bases). CDR1 is DFQATT, CDR2 SNEGSKA, per germline (reference sequence). This CDR3 spans 12 amino acids. The V gene lost 5 bases and the J gene lost 5 bases, with 10 bases spanning the gap. The CDR3 protein is CSARRRDNEQFF. CDR3 nucleotide sequence: TGCAGTGCTCGGAGGAGGGACAATGAGCAGTTCTTC.